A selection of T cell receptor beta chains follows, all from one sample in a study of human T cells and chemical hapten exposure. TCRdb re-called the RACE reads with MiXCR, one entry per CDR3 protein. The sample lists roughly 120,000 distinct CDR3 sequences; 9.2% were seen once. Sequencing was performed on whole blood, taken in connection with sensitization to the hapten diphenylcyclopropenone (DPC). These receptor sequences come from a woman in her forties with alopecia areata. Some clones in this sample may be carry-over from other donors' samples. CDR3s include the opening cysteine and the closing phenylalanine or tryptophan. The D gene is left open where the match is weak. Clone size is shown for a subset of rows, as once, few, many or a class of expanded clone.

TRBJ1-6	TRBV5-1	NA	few	CASSFGGTYNSPLHF	TGCGCCAGCAGCTTTGGGGGCACCTATAATTCACCCCTCCACTTT
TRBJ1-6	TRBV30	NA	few	CAWSVTGGRNSPLHF	TGTGCCTGGAGTGTTACCGGGGGCAGGAATTCACCCCTCCACTTT
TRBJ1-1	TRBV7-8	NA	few	CASSLGRAGAFF	TGTGCCAGCAGCTTAGGGCGCGCCGGGGCTTTCTTT
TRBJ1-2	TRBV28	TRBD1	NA	CASSFGTGNYGYTF	TGTGCCAGCAGTTTCGGGACAGGGAACTATGGCTACACCTTC
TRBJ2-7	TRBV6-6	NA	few	CASVWGYEQYF	TGTGCCAGCGTCTGGGGTTACGAGCAGTACTTC
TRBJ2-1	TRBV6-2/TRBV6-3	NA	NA	CASSYHRDNEQFF	TGTGCCAGCAGTTACCACCGGGACAATGAGCAGTTCTTC
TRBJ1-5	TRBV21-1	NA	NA	CASRRTEDSNQPQHF	TGTGCCAGCCGAAGGACAGAGGATAGCAATCAGCCCCAGCATTTT
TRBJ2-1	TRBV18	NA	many	CASSPTGYNEQFF	TGTGCCAGCTCACCAACAGGGTACAATGAGCAGTTCTTC
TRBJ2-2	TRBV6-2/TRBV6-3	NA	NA	CASRTGELFF	TGTGCCAGCAGAACCGGGGAGCTGTTTTTT
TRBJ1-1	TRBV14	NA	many	CASSPTGRGGTEAFF	TGTGCCAGCAGCCCCACCGGCAGGGGAGGCACTGAAGCTTTCTTT
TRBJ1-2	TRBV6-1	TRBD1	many	CASRATGAYGYTF	TGTGCCAGCAGAGCAACAGGGGCCTATGGCTACACCTTC
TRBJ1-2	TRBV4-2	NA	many	CASSQAGGGYTF	TGTGCCAGCAGCCAAGCGGGAGGCGGCTACACCTTC
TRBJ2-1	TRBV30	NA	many	CAWSVSRREQFF	TGTGCCTGGAGTGTATCAAGGCGAGAGCAGTTCTTC
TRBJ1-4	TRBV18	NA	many	CASSEWTGTNEKLFF	TGTGCCAGCTCGGAATGGACGGGAACAAATGAAAAACTGTTTTTT
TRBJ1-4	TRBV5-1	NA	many	CASSRDRTGGEKLFF	TGCGCCAGCAGCCGTGACCGCACTGGGGGTGAAAAACTGTTTTTT
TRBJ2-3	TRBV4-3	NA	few	CASSPSLGQGTQYF	TGCGCCAGCAGCCCCAGCCTGGGGCAGGGTACGCAGTATTTT
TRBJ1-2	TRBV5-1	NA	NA	CASSLNINRNYGYTF	TGCGCCAGCAGCTTAAATATCAACAGGAACTATGGCTACACCTTC
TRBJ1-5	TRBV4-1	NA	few	CASSQDLGGAGNQPQHF	TGCGCCAGCAGCCAAGATCTGGGGGGCGCGGGCAATCAGCCCCAGCATTTT
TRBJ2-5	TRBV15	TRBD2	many	CATSLDLAGGYQETQYF	TGTGCCACCAGCCTAGATCTAGCGGGGGGATACCAAGAGACCCAGTACTTC
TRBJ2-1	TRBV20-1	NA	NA	CSARINIYHNEQFF	TGCAGTGCTAGAATTAACATCTACCACAATGAGCAGTTCTTC
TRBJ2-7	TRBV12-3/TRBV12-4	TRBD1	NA	CASSPWDRPSYEQYF	TGTGCCAGCAGTCCGTGGGACAGGCCCTCCTACGAGCAGTACTTC
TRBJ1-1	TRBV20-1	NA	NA	CSARDLFETEAFF	TGCAGTGCTAGAGATCTTTTTGAAACTGAAGCTTTCTTT
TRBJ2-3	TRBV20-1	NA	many	CSARVAFKDTQYF	TGCAGTGCTAGAGTGGCCTTCAAAGATACGCAGTATTTT
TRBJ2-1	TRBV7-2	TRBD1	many	CASSLPGGSGYNEQFF	TGTGCCAGCAGCTTACCAGGGGGCAGTGGCTACAATGAGCAGTTCTTC
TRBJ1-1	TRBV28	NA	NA	CASSRPRKNTEAFF	TGTGCCAGCAGTCGGCCCCGTAAGAACACTGAAGCTTTCTTT
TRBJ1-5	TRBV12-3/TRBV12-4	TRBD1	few	CASSLRQGNSNQPQHF	TGTGCCAGCAGTTTAAGACAGGGGAATAGCAATCAGCCCCAGCATTTT
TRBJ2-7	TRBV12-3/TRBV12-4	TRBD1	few	CASSPMTGNYEQYF	TGTGCCAGCAGCCCAATGACAGGGAACTACGAGCAGTACTTC
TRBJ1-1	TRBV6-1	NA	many	CASDRRGEAFF	TGTGCCAGCGATCGCCGAGGTGAAGCTTTCTTT
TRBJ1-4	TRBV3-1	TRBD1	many	CASSHRDRNEKLFF	TGTGCCAGCAGCCACCGGGACAGAAACGAAAAACTGTTTTTT
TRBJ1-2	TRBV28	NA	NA	CASGGGANYGYTF	TGTGCCAGCGGAGGAGGGGCCAACTATGGCTACACCTTC
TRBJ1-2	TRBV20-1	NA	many	CSATDGNYGYTF	TGCAGTGCTACGGACGGGAACTATGGCTACACCTTC
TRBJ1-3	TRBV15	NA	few	CATSRDSGRGNTIYF	TGTGCCACCAGCAGAGATTCAGGGAGGGGAAACACCATATATTTT
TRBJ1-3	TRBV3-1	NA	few	CASSPSGVPDTIYF	TGTGCCAGCAGCCCTTCGGGGGTGCCGGACACCATATATTTT
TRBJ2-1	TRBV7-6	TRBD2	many	CASSQETSGVQFF	TGTGCCAGCAGCCAAGAAACTAGCGGGGTTCAGTTCTTC
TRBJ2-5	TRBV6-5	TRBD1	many	CASSLDRGGTQYF	TGTGCCAGCAGTCTTGACAGGGGAGGGACCCAGTACTTC
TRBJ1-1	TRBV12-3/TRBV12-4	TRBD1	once	CASSWTGLNTEAFF	TGTGCCAGCAGCTGGACAGGGCTGAACACTGAAGCTTTCTTT
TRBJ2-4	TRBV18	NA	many	CASSPLVGGLAKNIQYF	TGTGCCAGCTCACCACTGGTCGGCGGCCTAGCCAAAAACATTCAGTACTTC
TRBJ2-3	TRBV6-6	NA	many	CASSESTDTQYF	TGTGCCAGCAGTGAAAGCACAGATACGCAGTATTTT
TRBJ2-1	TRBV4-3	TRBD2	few	CASSQIRTSGAGNEQFF	TGCGCCAGCAGCCAAATTCGAACTAGCGGGGCCGGGAATGAGCAGTTCTTC
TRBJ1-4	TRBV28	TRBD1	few	CASSTGTGSTTNEKLFF	TGTGCCAGCAGTACCGGGACAGGGTCCACAACTAATGAAAAACTGTTTTTT
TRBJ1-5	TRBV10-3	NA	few	CAISESIHQPQHF	TGTGCCATCAGTGAGTCGATCCATCAGCCCCAGCATTTT
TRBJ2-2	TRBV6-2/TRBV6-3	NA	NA	CASSYSEGRTGELFF	TGTGCCAGCAGTTACTCGGAAGGGCGCACCGGGGAGCTGTTTTTT
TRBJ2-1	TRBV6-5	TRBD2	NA	CASSRAGGDNEQFF	TGTGCCAGCAGTAGGGCGGGGGGAGACAATGAGCAGTTCTTC
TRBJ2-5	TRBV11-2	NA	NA	CASSLQHVEETQYF	TGTGCCAGCAGCTTACAGCACGTCGAAGAGACCCAGTACTTC
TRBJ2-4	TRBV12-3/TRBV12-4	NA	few	CASRLKQGANIQYF	TGTGCCAGCCGGCTCAAACAGGGAGCCAACATTCAGTACTTC
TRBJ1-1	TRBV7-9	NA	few	CASRNELNTEAFF	TGTGCCAGCAGAAATGAGTTGAACACTGAAGCTTTCTTT
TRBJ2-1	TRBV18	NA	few	CASSPLQGSSYNEQFF	TGTGCCAGCTCACCTCTCCAGGGGAGCTCCTACAATGAGCAGTTCTTC
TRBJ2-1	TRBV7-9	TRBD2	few	CASYMGGSNEQFF	TGTGCCAGCTATATGGGGGGGTCGAATGAGCAGTTCTTC
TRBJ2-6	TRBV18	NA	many	CASSPDQGSGANVLTF	TGTGCCAGCTCACCAGATCAGGGCTCTGGGGCCAACGTCCTGACTTTC
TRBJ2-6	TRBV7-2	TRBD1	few	CASSLIATGGTVSGANVLTF	TGTGCCAGCAGCTTAATCGCCACAGGGGGCACAGTCTCTGGGGCCAACGTCCTGACTTTC
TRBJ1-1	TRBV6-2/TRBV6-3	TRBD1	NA	CASTPPGDRGQDTEAFF	TGTGCCAGCACCCCCCCGGGGGACAGGGGGCAGGACACTGAAGCTTTCTTT
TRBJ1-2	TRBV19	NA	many	CASTSRTGNYGYTF	TGTGCCAGTACCAGCCGGACGGGCAACTATGGCTACACCTTC
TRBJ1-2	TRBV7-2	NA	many	CASSLETGNYGYTF	TGTGCCAGCAGCTTAGAAACAGGGAACTATGGCTACACCTTC